This TCR beta chain was documented in a study of cytomegalovirus exposure and HLA in healthy donors. About the study: The approximately 720 first-cohort repertoires and the roughly 130 validation repertoires shared the same platform, a later analysis reported. Study conclusions and caveats: Confirmation in vitro established that three CMV-associated chains were specific for CMV antigens. Cytomegalovirus association was assigned to over 150 TCR beta chains.

Points on this clone: Its target is unknown.

An approximately 120-subject validation cohort, separate from the roughly 670-subject first cohort, supplied the donors. Trimming removed 1 base at V and 3 bases at J, with 7 bases between. This CDR3 region has 12 residues. Per the germline V gene, CDR1 is GTSNPN and CDR2 is SVGIG (reference sequence). Repertoires were generated with immunoSEQ multiplex PCR, while TCRdb's copy carries only in-frame clones and drops some. The sample records roughly 250,000 clones, 87% being singletons. The clonotype originates from a man aged 18 to 30 in good health and CMV-seronegative. The chain links TRBV30 to TRBJ2-7, with D unresolved. Source material: PBMCs. Written as DNA, the CDR3 is TGTGCCTGGAGTGGGCAGTTCTACGAGCAGTACTTC. It translates to CAWSGQFYEQYF.